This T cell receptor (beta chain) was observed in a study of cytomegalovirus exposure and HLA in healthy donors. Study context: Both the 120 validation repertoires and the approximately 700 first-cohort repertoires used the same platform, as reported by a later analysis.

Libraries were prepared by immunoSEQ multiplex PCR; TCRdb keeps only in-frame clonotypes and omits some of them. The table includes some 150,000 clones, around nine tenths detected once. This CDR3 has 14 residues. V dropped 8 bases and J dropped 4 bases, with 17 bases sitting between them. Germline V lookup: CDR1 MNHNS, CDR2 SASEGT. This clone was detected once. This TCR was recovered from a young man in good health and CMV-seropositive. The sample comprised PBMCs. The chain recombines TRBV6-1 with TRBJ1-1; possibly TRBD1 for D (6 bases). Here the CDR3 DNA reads TGTGCCAGCTTAAGGGTACTACAGGGCACTGAAGCTTTCTTT. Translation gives CASLRVLQGTEAFF.